The rows below give T cell receptor beta chains drawn from one sample of a study of blood T cell repertoires in COVID-19. The protocol was immunoSEQ multiplex PCR, while the TCRdb copy is restricted to in-frame clones and leaves out a portion. In the table there are under 500,000 clones, about 85% of which are singletons. The sample was PBMCs or T cells enriched from blood (not recorded which). These receptors came from a woman in her late teens or twenties with acute COVID-19. The CDR3 runs from the conserved cysteine through the conserved F or W. D genes are given only for firm matches. Size is omitted from some rows. Given values are once, few, many or a class for expanded clones.

size: NA
V: TRBV5-1
D: NA
J: TRBJ2-2
DNA: TGCGCCAGCAGCTTGAGGACAGACACCGGGGAGCTGTTTTTT
CDR3: CASSLRTDTGELFF

size: once
V: TRBV7-8
D: TRBD2
J: TRBJ2-2
DNA: TGTGCCAGCAGCCCCGGACTAGCGGGAATCCCCAGGGGGGAGCTGTTTTTT
CDR3: CASSPGLAGIPRGELFF

size: NA
V: TRBV5-1
D: TRBD2
J: TRBJ2-1
DNA: TGCGCCAGCAGCTTGGGGGGCGGGAGACCCGAAGTTGAGCAGTTCTTC
CDR3: CASSLGGGRPEVEQFF

size: NA
V: TRBV10-3
D: TRBD2
J: TRBJ2-7
DNA: TGTGCCAGTTCGGGGGGGTACGAGCAGTACTTC
CDR3: CASSGGYEQYF

size: few
V: TRBV7-3
D: NA
J: TRBJ1-3
DNA: TGTGCCAGCAGGGACAGTCACTCTGGAAACACCATATATTTT
CDR3: CASRDSHSGNTIYF

size: once
V: TRBV19
D: NA
J: TRBJ2-1
DNA: TGTGCCAGTAGTACCCTCGACAGATACAATGAGCAGTTCTTC
CDR3: CASSTLDRYNEQFF

size: NA
V: TRBV2
D: NA
J: TRBJ1-5
DNA: TGTGCCAGCAGTGGGGGTGGACAGACTAATAATCAGCCCCAGCATTTT
CDR3: CASSGGGQTNNQPQHF

size: NA
V: TRBV19
D: NA
J: TRBJ2-2
DNA: TGTGCCACCCACCTGAGGGGGACCGGGGAGCTGTTTTTT
CDR3: CATHLRGTGELFF

size: few
V: TRBV24-1
D: TRBD1
J: TRBJ2-3
DNA: TGTGCCACCAGTGGACCGGGACAGGGGGTGTTGACAGATACGCAGTATTTT
CDR3: CATSGPGQGVLTDTQYF

size: NA
V: TRBV11-2
D: TRBD2
J: TRBJ2-5
DNA: TGTGCCAGCAGCCCCGGACTAGGCGAGACCCAGTACTTC
CDR3: CASSPGLGETQYF

size: NA
V: TRBV18
D: NA
J: TRBJ1-2
DNA: TGTGCCAGCTCACCACAAGGGGTAACTAACTATGGCTACACCTTC
CDR3: CASSPQGVTNYGYTF

size: NA
V: TRBV11-2
D: NA
J: TRBJ2-5
DNA: TGTGCCAGCAGCTTTAGTCCTAGCGTCGAGACCCAGTACTTC
CDR3: CASSFSPSVETQYF

size: NA
V: TRBV7-6
D: NA
J: TRBJ2-5
DNA: TGTGCCAGCAGCTTGTCCCAGGGAGGTAAAGAGACCCAGTACTTC
CDR3: CASSLSQGGKETQYF

size: NA
V: TRBV5-6
D: TRBD1
J: TRBJ1-5
DNA: TGTGCCAGCAGCTCGACAGGGCGGTACAGCAATCAGCCCCAGCATTTT
CDR3: CASSSTGRYSNQPQHF